These T cell receptor beta chains were read from a single sample in a study of T cells in Graves' hyperthyroidism and ophthalmopathy. TCRdb re-called the multiplex PCR reads through MiXCR, storing one row per CDR3 protein. The sample lists hundreds of thousands of distinct CDR3 sequences, around 13% seen once, with 9.5% to 13% in the top ten. Material: blood. The source of these receptors is a woman aged 18 to 35 with Graves' hyperthyroidism. The CDR3 runs from the conserved cysteine through the conserved F or W. A D gene is named only where the DNA matches it firmly. Clone sizes are given selectively: once, few, many, or a class where the clone is expanded.

NA,TRBV7-2,many,TRBJ2-7,TGTGCCAGCAGCCCGCCGGTGGTGGGAACCTACGAGCAGTACTTC,CASSPPVVGTYEQYF
TRBD2,TRBV6-2/TRBV6-3,NA,TRBJ2-2,TGTGCCAGCAGTTTCGGTAGCGGGATCTCCGGGGAGCTGTTTTTT,CASSFGSGISGELFF
NA,TRBV12-3/TRBV12-4,many,TRBJ1-1,TGTGCCAGCAGTTCGACTGTTATGAACACTGAAGCTTTCTTT,CASSSTVMNTEAFF
TRBD2,TRBV2,NA,TRBJ2-5,TGTGCCAGCAGTCAGTTTCTGACTAGCGGGAGTGGATACCAGTACTTC,CASSQFLTSGSGYQYF
NA,TRBV4-3,NA,TRBJ1-4,TGCGCCAGCAGCCAAGAGATACGGAAGGACGAAAAACTGTTTTTT,CASSQEIRKDEKLFF
NA,TRBV11-1,NA,TRBJ1-1,TGTGCCAGCAGCTCCCAAAAGGGGGGACGGTACACTGAAGCTTTCTTT,CASSSQKGGRYTEAFF
TRBD2,TRBV30,NA,TRBJ2-3,TGTGCCTGGAGTCTTAGCGGGAGGGCCCGGGATACGCAGTATTTT,CAWSLSGRARDTQYF
NA,TRBV6-2/TRBV6-3,many,TRBJ2-3,TGTGCCAGCAGCTCGGGTCTCGGTAGGACAGATACGCAGTATTTT,CASSSGLGRTDTQYF
NA,TRBV7-2,many,TRBJ2-7,TGTGCCAGCAGCCCCCGAAGTGGCCTATCCTACGAGCAGTACTTC,CASSPRSGLSYEQYF
NA,TRBV20-1,many,TRBJ2-1,TGCAGTGCTAGCTTAGGGAGACTGGTAGGAAATGAGCAGTTCTTC,CSASLGRLVGNEQFF
NA,TRBV5-4,NA,TRBJ2-1,TGTGCCAGCAGCGCGGGACGGGACTACAATGAGCAGTTCTTC,CASSAGRDYNEQFF
NA,TRBV2,few,TRBJ2-3,TGTGCCAGCCACTGGGGCTGGACAGATACGCAGTGTTTT,CASHWGWTDTQCF
NA,TRBV27,many,TRBJ2-1,TGTGCCAGCACCCCGGGGTTTAGGTACAATGAGCAGTTCTTC,CASTPGFRYNEQFF
TRBD2,TRBV27,NA,TRBJ2-1,TGTGCCAGCAGTTCGCCAGCGGGGCGAAACAATGAGCAGTTCTTC,CASSSPAGRNNEQFF
NA,TRBV11-1,few,TRBJ2-1,TGTGCCAGCAGCTTAGCCCGACCCGGGGGTGAGCAGTTCTTC,CASSLARPGGEQFF
NA,TRBV6-1,few,TRBJ1-2,TGTGCCAGCAGTTCAGTGGGCAGGGGAGATGGCTACACCTTC,CASSSVGRGDGYTF
NA,TRBV7-8,few,TRBJ2-3,TGTGCCAGCAGCTTCGGCCCCGAGACAGATACGCAGTATTTT,CASSFGPETDTQYF
TRBD2,TRBV10-3,many,TRBJ2-7,TGTGCCATCAGTGGACGACTAGCGGGAGGGGAGCAGTACTTC,CAISGRLAGGEQYF
TRBD1,TRBV24-1,many,TRBJ1-5,TGTGCCACCAGTGAGGCCGGGACAGGGATCAATCAGCCCCAGCATTTT,CATSEAGTGINQPQHF
NA,TRBV28,many,TRBJ2-7,TGTGCCAGCAGTTTAGGCGAGCCCTACCAGCAGTACTTC,CASSLGEPYQQYF
TRBD2,TRBV7-9,few,TRBJ2-1,TGTGCCAGCAGCTTACGGCTAGCGGGAGGGATGGGCTACAATGAGCAGTTCTTC,CASSLRLAGGMGYNEQFF
NA,TRBV28,few,TRBJ2-7,TGTGCCAGCCGGGGGCCGGGCTCCTACGAGCAGTACTTC,CASRGPGSYEQYF
TRBD2,TRBV20-1,NA,TRBJ2-1,TGCAGTGCTAGGATTGCGCGGGAGCCGGACCCGAAAGGGCCTATCTCCTACAATGAGCAGTTCTTC,CSARIAREPDPKGPISYNEQFF
NA,TRBV2,many,TRBJ1-2,TGTGCCAGTAGACAACAGAGTTCTAACTATGGCTACACCTTC,CASRQQSSNYGYTF
TRBD1,TRBV11-2,NA,TRBJ2-1,TGTGCCAGCAGCCTCACCGGTGGGACAGGGCGCATTGAGCAGTTCTTC,CASSLTGGTGRIEQFF
NA,TRBV7-9,many,TRBJ1-3,TGTGCCAGCAGCACCAAGCAGGGAGGGGCGGAAGGAAACACCATATATTTT,CASSTKQGGAEGNTIYF
TRBD2,TRBV12-3/TRBV12-4,few,TRBJ2-4,TGTGCCAGCAGTTCAACCCAGCGGGAGGACATTCAGTACTTC,CASSSTQREDIQYF
NA,TRBV3-1,few,TRBJ2-2,TGTGCCAGCAGCCAAGTTTCAATCGGGACGGCGAACACCGGGGAGCTGTTTTTT,CASSQVSIGTANTGELFF
NA,TRBV18,few,TRBJ2-1,TGTGCCAGCTCACCGGCCCAAAACTACAATGAGCAGTTCTTC,CASSPAQNYNEQFF
TRBD2,TRBV19,NA,TRBJ2-5,TGTGCCAGTAGTATAGGTCACGGGGGGAGAGAGACCCAGTACTTC,CASSIGHGGRETQYF
NA,TRBV19,NA,TRBJ2-1,TGTGCCAGTAGTACCCAGGCAAACTCCTACAATGAGCAGTTCTTC,CASSTQANSYNEQFF
TRBD2,TRBV28,many,TRBJ2-1,TGTGCCCACGGGGGAGTCGGGAGGTCCCTCAATGAGCAGTTCTTC,CAHGGVGRSLNEQFF
TRBD1,TRBV14,NA,TRBJ2-7,TGTGCCAGCAGACAACAGGGGGCGAGTAACGAGCAGTACTTC,CASRQQGASNEQYF
NA,TRBV7-2,many,TRBJ2-7,TGTGCCAGCAGCCAAAGGGGAATGAGCCTCTTCTCCTACGAGCAGTACTTC,CASSQRGMSLFSYEQYF
TRBD2,TRBV6-1,many,TRBJ2-2,TGTGCCAGCACCAAGTCAAACTCGGGACTAGCGGGACTAAACACCGGGGAGCTGTTTTTT,CASTKSNSGLAGLNTGELFF
NA,TRBV5-1,many,TRBJ1-4,TGCGCCAGCAGCTTGGGTCGGGGAACTAATGAAAAACTGTTTTTT,CASSLGRGTNEKLFF
NA,TRBV24-1,many,TRBJ1-5,TGTGCCACCAGTGACGGGGGCGGGCAGCCCCAGCATTTT,CATSDGGGQPQHF
NA,TRBV4-3,many,TRBJ1-2,TGCGCCAGCAGCCAAGTCCCGGGAGGGGCGGGAGATGGCTACACCTTC,CASSQVPGGAGDGYTF
NA,TRBV19,NA,TRBJ2-3,TGTGCCAGTAGTGTTGGTGCGGTAACAGATACGCAGTATTTT,CASSVGAVTDTQYF
NA,TRBV27,many,TRBJ1-5,TGTGCCAGCAGTATACACCTAGGGCAGCCCCAGCATTTT,CASSIHLGQPQHF
NA,TRBV7-9,many,TRBJ2-1,TGTGCCAGCAGCTTAGGGACATTCGGACAGTTTTACAATGAGCAGTTCTTC,CASSLGTFGQFYNEQFF
NA,TRBV2,many,TRBJ2-7,TGTGCCAGCACCGCTTCAGATGGGGGATCGGGCGAGCAGTACTTC,CASTASDGGSGEQYF
TRBD1,TRBV30,NA,TRBJ2-3,TGTGCCTGGATGGACAGGGGGATGTCTAGCACAGATACGCAGTATTTT,CAWMDRGMSSTDTQYF
NA,TRBV5-1,few,TRBJ2-1,TGCGCCAGCAGCTGGGACGGGACAAGGAATAATGAGCAGTTCTTC,CASSWDGTRNNEQFF
NA,TRBV9,many,TRBJ2-7,TGTGCCAGCAGCGTAGAGGCGCGGGGAGCTTGGTACGAGCAGTACTTC,CASSVEARGAWYEQYF
TRBD2,TRBV4-2,many,TRBJ2-3,TGTGCCAGCAGCACCTTAGCGGGAGAAATCACAGATACGCAGTATTTT,CASSTLAGEITDTQYF
TRBD2,TRBV5-1,many,TRBJ2-7,TGCGCCAGCAGCTTGCTGCCTAGCGGGACTACCTACGAGCAGTACTTC,CASSLLPSGTTYEQYF
TRBD1,TRBV15,few,TRBJ2-7,TGTGCCACCAGCAGAGGTTTGACAGGGGAGTACGAGCAGTACTTC,CATSRGLTGEYEQYF